Listed below are T cell receptor beta chains from one sample, sequenced in a study of CD8+CD57+ T cells in acquired aplastic anemia. MiXCR was run by TCRdb on the reads, yielding one entry per CDR3 protein. This table holds under 350,000 distinct CDR3 sequences, roughly 59% found once. Sequencing was carried out using sorted CD4+, CD8+, or CD8+CD57+ T cells (not recorded which) from PBMCs. All receptors come from a human donor with aplastic anemia. Both conserved end residues are part of each CDR3. The D gene is left open where the match is weak. Not all rows give a size; the values are once, few, many and, for expanded clones, a class.

>TRBJ2-2|many|.|TRBV10-3
CAISVSAPGVTGELFF
TGTGCCATCAGTGTGTCCGCCCCAGGGGTCACCGGGGAGCTGTTTTTT
>TRBJ2-5|few|TRBD2|TRBV7-3
CASSSSVGGSQETQYF
TGTGCCAGTAGCTCGTCAGTCGGGGGGTCCCAAGAGACCCAGTACTTC
>TRBJ1-1|once|.|TRBV20-1
CSARSLGAGGVNTEAFF
TGCAGTGCTAGATCCCTTGGGGCAGGTGGGGTGAACACTGAAGCTTTCTTT
>TRBJ1-2|many|.|TRBV7-8
CASSLGRGGGYGYTF
TGTGCCAGCAGCTTAGGCAGAGGGGGAGGGTATGGCTACACCTTC
>TRBJ2-7|.|.|TRBV7-2
CASSLDRAASYEQYF
TGTGCCAGCAGCTTAGACCGGGCAGCCTCCTACGAGCAGTACTTC
>TRBJ2-1|.|TRBD2|TRBV9
CASSVSSGGNEQFF
TGTGCCAGCAGCGTATCTTCGGGGGGCAATGAGCAGTTCTTC
>TRBJ2-5|.|.|TRBV11-3
CASSSRLDETQYF
TGTGCCAGCAGCTCCCGGTTAGATGAGACCCAGTACTTC
>TRBJ1-5|.|.|TRBV29-1
CSVVGGSNQPQHF
TGCAGCGTTGTTGGAGGGAGCAATCAGCCCCAGCATTTT
>TRBJ2-6|.|TRBD2|TRBV7-9
CASSLRGSGRDSGANVLTF
TGTGCCAGCAGCTTACGAGGGAGCGGGAGGGACTCTGGGGCCAACGTCCTGACTTTC
>TRBJ2-7|many|TRBD1|TRBV2
CASSGGQGTYEQYF
TGTGCCAGCAGCGGGGGACAGGGTACCTACGAGCAGTACTTC
>TRBJ1-6|.|TRBD1|TRBV19
CASSTNRGGSSPLHF
TGTGCCAGTAGTACCAACAGGGGAGGTAGTTCACCCCTCCACTTT
>TRBJ2-3|.|TRBD2|TRBV10-3
CATSGTSGGRTDTQYF
TGTGCCACTTCCGGGACTAGCGGGGGGCGCACAGATACGCAGTATTTT
>TRBJ1-1|.|.|TRBV7-8
CASSFQSAVGMNTEAFF
TGTGCCAGCAGCTTTCAGTCGGCGGTGGGGATGAACACTGAAGCTTTCTTT
>TRBJ1-1|few|.|TRBV4-3
CASSQDPRDTEAFF
TGCGCCAGCAGCCAAGATCCCAGGGACACTGAAGCTTTCTTT
>TRBJ2-1|.|.|TRBV24-1
CATSDRTAASYNEQFF
TGTGCCACCAGTGATCGGACAGCCGCCTCCTACAATGAGCAGTTCTTC
>TRBJ2-5|.|TRBD2|TRBV7-7
CASSPGLAGGAMETQYF
TGTGCTAGCAGCCCGGGACTAGCGGGGGGAGCCATGGAGACCCAGTACTTC
>TRBJ2-2|many|TRBD1|TRBV9
CASSGRDRGLGDTGELFF
TGTGCCAGCAGCGGAAGGGACAGGGGGCTGGGCGACACCGGGGAGCTGTTTTTT
>TRBJ2-1|.|.|TRBV19
CASSFRGMLYNEQFF
TGTGCCAGTTCTTTTCGCGGGATGCTATACAATGAGCAGTTCTTC
>TRBJ1-1|.|.|TRBV7-9
CSSSPAGYTEAFF
TGTTCCAGCAGCCCCGCGGGGTACACTGAAGCTTTCTTT
>TRBJ2-3|many|.|TRBV5-1
CASSGNQIGDTQYF
TGCGCCAGCAGCGGAAACCAGATAGGGGATACGCAGTATTTT
>TRBJ1-1|.|TRBD1|TRBV19
CASSATGGRTEAFF
TGTGCCAGTAGTGCCACAGGGGGCAGGACTGAAGCTTTCTTT
>TRBJ2-2|few|.|TRBV7-8
CASSLVDTGELFF
TGTGCCAGCAGCTTAGTCGACACCGGGGAGCTGTTTTTT
>TRBJ2-1|many|TRBD1|TRBV20-1
CSARGWRTGGYEQFF
TGCAGTGCTAGAGGGTGGAGGACAGGGGGCTATGAGCAGTTCTTC
>TRBJ2-7|.|TRBD1|TRBV5-5
CASSPGQGADEQYF
TGTGCCAGCAGTCCGGGACAGGGGGCTGACGAGCAGTACTTC
>TRBJ2-1|many|TRBD2|TRBV2
CASSLTSGSNEQFF
TGTGCCAGCAGCCTGACTAGCGGGAGCAATGAGCAGTTCTTC
>TRBJ1-3|.|.|TRBV2
CASTRSAETGNTIYF
TGTGCCAGCACCAGGAGCGCAGAAACCGGAAACACCATATATTTT
>TRBJ1-1|.|.|TRBV7-3
CASSTRNTEAFF
TGTGCCAGCAGTACGAGGAACACTGAAGCTTTCTTT
>TRBJ2-2|many|.|TRBV20-1
CSARDGATVAGELFF
TGCAGTGCTAGAGATGGGGCAACTGTTGCCGGGGAGCTGTTTTTT
>TRBJ1-2|few|TRBD1|TRBV14
CASSLTGGSYYGYTF
TGTGCCAGCAGCCTTACAGGGGGATCCTACTATGGCTACACCTTC
>TRBJ2-1|.|.|TRBV7-9
CASSLLGSYNEQFF
TGTGCCAGCAGCTTATTGGGGTCCTACAATGAGCAGTTCTTC
>TRBJ1-5|few|TRBD1|TRBV19
CARGGGQGCQPQHF
TGTGCCAGAGGGGGGGGACAGGGGTGTCAGCCCCAGCATTTT
>TRBJ2-3|.|.|TRBV9
CASSDPRGGGISF
TGTGCCAGCAGCGACCCTAGAGGCGGCGGGATCAGTTTT
>TRBJ1-6|.|TRBD1|TRBV24-1
CATLRPGQGAMNPPLHF
TGTGCCACCTTGAGACCGGGACAGGGGGCGATGAATCCACCCCTCCACTTT
>TRBJ2-7|.|.|TRBV20-1
CSARDDRTGSYEQYF
TGCAGTGCTAGAGATGACCGGACCGGGAGTTACGAGCAGTACTTC
>TRBJ1-4|few|.|TRBV5-4
CASSSRDAQKLFF
TGTGCCAGCAGCTCCCGGGACGCCCAAAAACTGTTTTTT
>TRBJ1-2|.|.|TRBV20-1
CSARDPGRLYYTF
TGCAGTGCTAGAGATCCAGGGAGACTATACTACACCTTC
>TRBJ2-2|.|TRBD2|TRBV5-1
CASSVAGGELFF
TGTGCCAGCAGCGTAGCGGGGGGGGAGCTGTTTTTT
>TRBJ2-1|.|TRBD2|TRBV7-9
CASSQLAGVINEQFF
TGTGCCAGCAGCCAACTAGCGGGGGTGATAAATGAGCAGTTCTTC
>TRBJ2-5|.|.|TRBV10-3
CAISVTLGQGKTQYF
TGTGCCATCAGTGTTACTCTAGGTCAGGGGAAGACCCAGTACTTC
>TRBJ2-5|.|TRBD1|TRBV3-1
CASTRQGEETQYF
TGTGCCAGCACCCGACAGGGGGAAGAGACCCAGTACTTC